The TCR beta chain described here comes from a study of cytomegalovirus exposure and HLA in healthy donors. General study results and limits: The authors enumerated some 170 TCR beta chains as linked to cytomegalovirus. Further analysis was carried out later, and it showed several of the most significant clusters appearing linked to common viral pathogens. Later work associated fewer than 20,000 TCR beta sequences with HLA alleles at 0.05 false discovery rate. Earlier analysis yielded a pattern in which most TCR beta V segments were productive about 90% or about 30% of the time.

Note on this clone: Its matching antigen is unknown.

The CDR3 is made up of 15 amino acids. CDR1 is MNHNY, CDR2 SVGAGI, per germline (reference sequence). Trimming at V came to 6 bases and at J to 4 bases, leaving 5 bases not matched to a gene. PCR used 60 Vbeta primers and 13 Jbeta primers. Produced via immunoSEQ multiplex PCR; TCRdb's table is partial and in-frame only. The sample gives roughly 200,000 clones, around 75% of which show up once; around 1.9% is in the top ten. Material: PBMCs. The chain joins TRBV6-6 to TRBJ2-2, with TRBD2 matching over 10 bases. This TCR came from a woman aged 30 to 39 in good health and CMV-seronegative. CDR3 nucleotide sequence: TGTGCCAGCAGGCCTAGCGGGGGCTTCACCGGGGAGCTGTTTTTT. Translating it yields CASRPSGGFTGELFF.